The T cell receptor (beta chain) described here comes from a study of shared clonotypes between healthy human individuals (dated by TCRdb to the early 2020s). Notes on the research overall: The cohort comprised a couple of women and three men aged 18 to 49 years. For each donor, CD4 naive and CD4 memory were each run on three plates, CD8 naive on two plates, and CD8 memory on one plate. To estimate repertoire size and how much clonotype sharing occurs between individuals, the study deeply sequenced the blood TCR repertoires of about 5 healthy adults. To increase sequencing depth and limit assay-specific biases, TCR repertoire library preparation and sequencing were carried out by different laboratories using diverse techniques. Between about 0.85 and 9.5 billion PBMCs per donor were obtained by leukapheresis.

TCR CDR3 regions were amplified from genomic DNA by multiplex PCR using the deep immunoSEQ assay. Genomic DNA extracted from each cell subset was distributed evenly over all wells of several immunoSEQ 96-well plates, and each plate served as one replicate. For sorted subsets, 200 to 250 ng of genomic DNA, equivalent to some 33,000 T cell genomes, went into each replicate PCR. Purified libraries were quantified with a Qubit 3.0 fluorometer, sized on a Bioanalyzer 2100, and re-quantified with the KAPA Library Quantification kit. Each immunoSEQ 96-well plate was sequenced on its own single-read 150-cycle Illumina NextSeq 550 flow cell. On the authors' methods: Because the immunoSEQ output held only junctional sequences and lacked quality scores, the filtering could not match the filtering applied to full-length reads. To assign V/J genes and CDR3, sequences were annotated using PyIR, a Python wrapper for IgBLAST v1.9, with IMGT germline references. Any read was removed if the V/J assignment was weak (E-value above 1e-6), the CDR3 was missing, or the read contained stop codons, out-of-frame junctions, or ambiguous translated residues. A V3J clonotype was defined by an identical inferred V gene, J gene, and CDR3 amino acid sequence. The percentage overlap between two repertoires was calculated by dividing the number of shared unique clonotypes by the size of the smaller repertoire. Repertoire richness was assessed with RTK rarefaction, the Chao1 estimator, and Recon v2.1 estimates of unobserved clonotypes. OLGA was used to compute generation probabilities for all TCRbeta clonotypes that the gDNA method yielded from several donors. Held by TCRdb, this immuneACCESS table contains in-frame sequences only and omits some clones. Under half of the omission traces to an unresolved V gene where checked; the cause of the rest is unknown. V and J calls and clone size are given by that table; D and trimming were obtained from the DNA. For this sample there are approximately 2,000,000 clones; over 85% appear just once. The leading ten clones occupy roughly 1.7% of the sample.

Of note for this clone: What antigen it recognizes has not been identified. No quality values exist for individual bases; no much larger clone is one base distant.

CD8 naive samples were CD45RO-negative cells positively selected for CCR7, giving a CD45RA+CCR7+ population that excluded TemRA cells. Healthy HIV-negative adults with no recently reported acute infections or vaccinations were included as donors. All donors were Caucasian adults living in Nashville, Tennessee, USA. After blood collection by leukapheresis, PBMCs were isolated using Ficoll-Histopaque density gradient centrifugation and then cryopreserved in the vapor phase of liquid nitrogen. Purity and quantity of every magnetically sorted T cell population were checked by analytical flow cytometry. From each sorted fraction, genomic DNA was isolated and quantified by UV absorbance on a Nanodrop 2000c. On the study overall, not on this receptor specifically: Pairwise subsampling indicated that sequencing depth was expected to affect the degree of clonotype sharing among donors. When a few donors were compared, the shared fraction of clonotypes was around 5.1% for naive CD4, more than 3% for naive CD8, roughly 2.3% for memory CD4, and 0.35% to 0.4% for memory CD8. The small number of donors limited the genetic and exposure-history diversity represented. Incomplete sequencing was indicated by rarefaction of sorted-subset datasets, despite the large sequencing depth. Naive subsets generally had larger estimated clonotype richness than memory subsets. Sampling was restricted to blood, and TCR repertoires in tissues likely differ from the TCR repertoires found in blood. Higher generation probabilities were observed for clonotypes shared by all four sorted-subset donors than for non-shared clonotypes.

Based on the germline V gene (reference sequence), the CDR1 and CDR2 sequences are SEHNR and FQNEAQ. The germline V end is reduced by 6 bases and the J end by 3 bases; junction bases left unmatched: 3. Its CDR3 holds 13 amino acids, cysteine through phenylalanine. The only DNA kept is the CDR3, 39 bases in frame from the first base. This chain joins TRBV7-9 to TRBJ1-2; TRBD1 fits 8 bases in the junction. The source is a man between 18 and 29 years old in good health. Some clones in this sample may be carry-over from other donors' samples. Sequences were obtained from naive CD8+ T cells from PBMCs. What the cell subset or site label conveys for this sample: CD45RA+CCR7+. The CDR3 is CASRPTGDYGYTF. The DNA is as follows: TGTGCCAGCAGACCGACAGGGGACTATGGCTACACCTTC.